These 14 T cell receptor beta chains were all obtained from the same sample, sequenced in a study of shared clonotypes between healthy human individuals. TCRdb's copy holds only in-frame clones and misses some; the assay was immunoSEQ multiplex PCR. The table has millions of clones, around 90% seen once. Sequences were obtained from naive CD4+ T cells sorted from blood. Indicated subset: CD45RA+ positively selected. These receptor sequences come from a man aged 18 to 30 in good health.

Concerning this clone itself: The same CDR3 can be traced to other DNA sequences in this sample. This chain uses TRBV2 with TRBJ2-3; D ambiguous. Germline CDR1 is SNHLY and CDR2 is FYNNEI. Trimming removed 6 bases from V and 0 bases from J, with 4 bases in between. The CDR3 runs to 12 residues. As DNA, the CDR3 is TGTGCCAGCAGAGCCAGCACAGATACGCAGTATTTT. Its translation is CASRASTDTQYF.

V gene TRBV7-9 combines with J gene TRBJ2-1; perhaps TRBD1 as D (6 bases). Germline V gene lookup returns CDR1 SEHNR and CDR2 FQNEAQ (reference sequence). The CDR3 runs 14 residues. Trimming stripped 5 bases from V and 4 bases from J, with 12 bases between. The CDR3 sequence: CASSPRTVYNEQFF. The CDR3 DNA reads TGTGCCAGCAGCCCTCGGACAGTTTACAATGAGCAGTTCTTC.

The gene calls are TRBV11-2 and TRBJ2-1; 15 bases agree with TRBD2. The V gene end was trimmed by 2 bases and the J gene end by 2 bases; junction bases not matched to a gene: 1. CDR3 length: 17 amino acids. Per germline, CDR1 SGHAT and CDR2 FQNNGV. CDR3 nucleotide sequence: TGTGCCAGCAGCTTACGGACTAGCGGGGGGGCCTACAATGAGCAGTTCTTC. This sequence encodes CASSLRTSGGAYNEQFF. The full variable domain, in which reference TRBV11-2 and TRBJ2-1 provide the parts outside the CDR3, is EAGVAQSPRYKIIEKRQSVAFWCNPISGHATLYWYQQILGQGPKLLIQFQNNGVVDDSQLPKDRFSAERLKGVDSTLKIQPAKLEDSAVYLCASSLRTSGGAYNEQFFGPGTRLTVL.

The rearrangement joins TRBV5-4 to TRBJ1-6; a possible D gene is TRBD1 (5 bases). V lost 1 base and J lost 4, with 24 bases in between. This CDR3 is built from 20 residues. Germline V gene sequence: CDR1 SGHNT, CDR2 YYREEE (reference sequence). CDR3 nucleotides: TGTGCCAGCAGCTTGACTTTCGACAGCAGAACCGTAATTTATAATTCACCCCTCCACTTT. Its translation is CASSLTFDSRTVIYNSPLHF.

The chain carries TRBV5-1 and TRBJ2-5; 9 bases are a match to TRBD1. Germline lookup yields CDR1 SGHRS and CDR2 YFSETQ. V gave up 4 bases and J gave up 3 bases; unmatched junction bases: 10. The CDR3 is 16 residues long. The CDR3 DNA follows: TGCGCCAGCAGCAAGGGACAGGGCGCCTGGGAAGAGACCCAGTACTTC. Translation: CASSKGQGAWEETQYF.

This chain links TRBV5-4 with TRBJ2-3; TRBD2 aligns across 7 bases. The V gene end was trimmed by 10 bases and the J gene end by 3 bases; junction bases not matched to a gene: 8. Looked up from germline, CDR1 is SGHNT and CDR2 is YYREEE (reference sequence). The CDR3 is made up of 13 amino acids. CDR3 in DNA: TGTGCCGCATCAAGCGGGATAACAGATACGCAGTATTTT. This sequence encodes CAASSGITDTQYF.

Comment on this clone: The sample carries other DNA sequences with the same CDR3. This chain joins TRBV18 and TRBJ1-5; 7 bases map to TRBD1. This CDR3 is 14 amino acids long. The V segment lost 2 bases and the J segment 2 bases; nucleotides outside the gene matches: 0. Germline-derived CDR1 and CDR2 are KGHSH and LQKENI. In nucleotides, the CDR3 is TGTGCCAGCTCACCAGGACAGGGCAATCAGCCCCAGCATTTT. Translating gives CASSPGQGNQPQHF.

The V gene is TRBV7-8, the J gene TRBJ1-6, with 8 bases matching TRBD1. The trim removed 1 base at V and 14 bases at J, leaving 10 bases unmatched. The germline CDR1 and CDR2 sequences are SGHVS and FQNEAQ. This CDR3 has 15 residues. The CDR3 DNA reads as TGTGCCAGCAGCTTAGACCGGACAGGGAGGAACTCCCTCCACTTT. Protein: CASSLDRTGRNSLHF.

The chain is built from TRBV6-5 and TRBJ2-7; the D gene could be TRBD1 or TRBD2 (6 bases each). This CDR3 comprises 15 residues. Germline assignment: CDR1 MNHEY and CDR2 SVGAGI. V gave up 6 bases and J gave up 1 base, with 16 bases separating them. In DNA form, the CDR3 reads TGTGCCAGCAGCCGTACGGGGGCCCCTTCCTACGAGCAGTACTTC. Its protein product is CASSRTGAPSYEQYF.

V usage is TRBV5-1 and J usage is TRBJ2-5, with 7 bases identical to TRBD1. Germline V gene sequence: CDR1 SGHRS, CDR2 YFSETQ. V gave up 0 bases and J gave up 2 bases; unmatched junction bases: 7. The CDR3 runs to 16 residues. The CDR3 region is CASSLEGRGLQETQYF. In DNA, the CDR3 is TGCGCCAGCAGCTTGGAAGGAAGGGGGCTACAAGAGACCCAGTACTTC. Full variable domain (rest looked up from reference TRBV5-1 and TRBJ2-5): KAGVTQTPRYLIKTRGQQVTLSCSPISGHRSVSWYQQTPGQGLQFLFEYFSETQRNKGNFPGRFSGRQFSNSRSEMNVSTLELGDSALYLCASSLEGRGLQETQYFGPGTRLLVL.

The rearrangement links TRBV7-9 to TRBJ2-3; D possibly corresponds to TRBD2 (5 bases). V gave up 6 bases and J gave up 4 bases, with 23 bases separating them. Per the germline V gene, CDR1 is SEHNR and CDR2 is FQNEAQ (reference sequence). There are 17 residues in the CDR3. CDR3 protein: CASSNPPDLRGSDTQYF. CDR3 sequence (DNA): TGTGCCAGCAGTAACCCCCCCGATCTGAGAGGGTCAGATACGCAGTATTTT.

This rearrangement joins TRBV7-2 to TRBJ1-2; 7 bases line up with TRBD1. The CDR3 has 16 amino acids. Germline assignment: CDR1 SGHTA and CDR2 FQGNSA. The V segment lost 1 base and the J segment 2 bases; nucleotides outside the gene matches: 7. As DNA, the CDR3 is TGTGCCAGCAGCTTAGAAGGGGGCCGGTTGAACTATGGCTACACCTTC. It specifies CASSLEGGRLNYGYTF. The complete variable domain, with remaining parts taken from reference TRBV7-2 and TRBJ1-2, reads GAGVSQSPSNKVTEKGKDVELRCDPISGHTALYWYRQSLGQGLEFLIYFQGNSAPDKSGLPSDRFSAERTGGSVSTLTIQRTQQEDSAVYLCASSLEGGRLNYGYTFGSGTRLTVV.

In this sample, this clone turned up once. This chain connects TRBV7-8 to TRBJ2-7; 16 bases agree with TRBD2. The CDR3 is 18 residues long. Germline CDR1 is SGHVS and CDR2 is FQNEAQ. V trimming: 0 bases; J trimming: 2 bases; junction bases outside the gene matches: 4. In DNA form, the CDR3 reads TGTGCCAGCAGCTTAGCGACGGGACTAGCGGGAGGGGCCTACGAGCAGTACTTC. It specifies CASSLATGLAGGAYEQYF.

J is TRBJ2-5 and V is TRBV5-1, with TRBD2 matching over 7 bases. CDR1 and CDR2 from the germline V gene are SGHRS and YFSETQ. Unmatched junction bases numbered 6, after V lost 0 bases and J lost 1 base. CDR3 length equals 16 residues. The CDR3 sequence is CASSLERGGVQETQYF. The CDR3 DNA is TGCGCCAGCAGCTTGGAGCGGGGAGGGGTCCAAGAGACCCAGTACTTC. Combining the CDR3 with reference TRBV5-1 and TRBJ2-5 gives the whole variable domain KAGVTQTPRYLIKTRGQQVTLSCSPISGHRSVSWYQQTPGQGLQFLFEYFSETQRNKGNFPGRFSGRQFSNSRSEMNVSTLELGDSALYLCASSLERGGVQETQYFGPGTRLLVL.